These 27 T cell receptor beta chains share one sample of origin, sequenced in a study of cytomegalovirus exposure and HLA in healthy donors. Primers for the PCR totalled 60 Vbeta and 13 Jbeta. Using immunoSEQ multiplex PCR, the repertoire was profiled, and TCRdb retains in-frame clones only, with some absent. The sample holds about 95,000 clones; just under 80% are singletons and the top ten take approximately 4%. Material: PBMCs. The source of these receptors is a woman aged 35 to 49 in good health and CMV-seropositive.

This rearrangement joins TRBV10-3 to TRBJ2-3; 11 positions agree with TRBD2. Germline CDR1 ENHRY, CDR2 SYGVKD. CDR3 size: 15 residues. The trim removed 3 bases at V and 5 bases at J, leaving 4 bases unmatched. The CDR3 reads CAISDPGLAEDTQYF. The CDR3 DNA follows: TGTGCCATCAGTGATCCGGGACTAGCGGAAGATACGCAGTATTTT.

V is TRBV28 and J is TRBJ2-7, with D unresolved. V shed 3 bases and J shed 2 bases, with 8 bases lying between them. Per germline, CDR1 MDHEN and CDR2 SYDVKM. This CDR3 is 13 amino acids long. The CDR3 loop is CASSFSGTYEQYF. The CDR3 coding sequence is TGTGCCAGCAGTTTTTCGGGTACCTACGAGCAGTACTTC.

The chain couples TRBV7-8 to TRBJ2-4, with TRBD1 as a possible D gene (5 bases). CDR3 length equals 16 residues. Germline-derived CDR1 and CDR2 are SGHVS and FQNEAQ. V was pared by 4 bases and J by 0 bases, with 13 bases between. DNA for the CDR3: TGTGCCAGCAGCTCCCTAGGGGCCGGAGCCAAAAACATTCAGTACTTC. Encoded protein: CASSSLGAGAKNIQYF.

J is TRBJ1-2 and V is TRBV30; a weak D match, TRBD1 (5 bases). The CDR3 covers 13 residues. Germline loops: CDR1 GTSNPN, CDR2 SVGIG (reference sequence). V was pared by 5 bases and J by 2 bases, with 12 bases between. The CDR3 spells CAWAGEINYGYTF. The CDR3 nucleotides read TGTGCCTGGGCGGGGGAGATAAACTATGGCTACACCTTC.

The chain joins TRBV7-9 to TRBJ2-1; D might be TRBD1 (6 bases). Germline V gives CDR1 SEHNR, CDR2 FQNEAQ (reference sequence). CDR3 length equals 15 residues. V was clipped by 8 bases and J by 9 bases, with 23 bases between them. CDR3 sequence reads: CASARGAVVNGEQFF. CDR3 nucleotide sequence: TGTGCCAGCGCCAGGGGCGCAGTCGTTAACGGTGAGCAGTTCTTC.

V is TRBV19 and J is TRBJ2-5; 12 nucleotides align to TRBD2. The V and J ends lost 0 bases and 5 bases, in that order; junction bases with no gene match: 10. The V gene's germline CDR1 is LNHDA and CDR2 SQIVND (reference sequence). The CDR3 is made up of 18 amino acids. The CDR3 spells CASSIEVRLAGVVETQYF. The CDR3 DNA reads as TGTGCCAGTAGTATAGAGGTCAGACTAGCGGGAGTGGTGGAGACCCAGTACTTC.

This clone was picked up one time. The CDR3 nucleotides read TGTGCCAGCAGCTTAGACTCGACAGGGGCGTTGAGTGATGGCTACACCTTC. Its translation is CASSLDSTGALSDGYTF. The chain combines TRBV11-3 with TRBJ1-2; 8 nucleotides match TRBD1. The CDR3 runs 17 residues. Per germline, CDR1 SGHNT and CDR2 YENEEA. The J segment lost 6 bases and the V segment lost 0 bases, leaving 12 bases of the junction unmatched.

The chain is built from TRBV2 and TRBJ1-2, with 7 bases lining up with TRBD1. CDR1 and CDR2 from the germline V gene are SNHLY and FYNNEI. This CDR3 spans 16 amino acids. J was trimmed by 2 bases and V by 6 bases; bases with no gene match: 12. DNA of the CDR3: TGTGCCAGCAGGCTAAGACAGGGTTACTTGAACTATGGCTACACCTTC. Protein: CASRLRQGYLNYGYTF. Variable domain in full (rest from reference TRBV2 and TRBJ1-2): EPEVTQTPSHQVTQMGQEVILRCVPISNHLYFYWYRQILGQKVEFLVSFYNNEISEKSEIFDDQFSVERPDGSNFTLKIRSTKLEDSAMYFCASRLRQGYLNYGYTFGSGTRLTVV.

This sequence joins TRBV2 and TRBJ1-5, with TRBD1 matching over 8 bases. Germline trimming cut 6 bases from V and 5 bases from J; bases unmatched to any gene: 3. The germline V gene has CDR1 SNHLY and CDR2 FYNNEI. CDR3 size: 13 residues. CDR3 sequence (DNA): TGTGCCAGCAGCCAGGGGGCGGATCAGCCCCAGCATTTT. As protein: CASSQGADQPQHF.

This clone was seen once. The rearrangement links TRBV10-2 to TRBJ2-7; no clear D. V lost 6 bases to trimming and J lost 5 bases, with 20 bases between them. CDR1 and CDR2 (germline): WSHSY, SAAADI. This CDR3 has 15 amino acids. The CDR3 reads CASSREPTQGHEQYF. The CDR3 DNA reads TGCGCCAGCAGCCGAGAGCCGACTCAAGGCCACGAGCAGTACTTC.

The chain joins TRBV4-1 to TRBJ2-7, with 10 positions matching TRBD1. This CDR3 has 16 amino acids. With V trimmed by 3 bases and J by 3 bases, 8 bases remained unmatched. The germline CDR1 and CDR2 sequences are MGHRA and YSYEKL. CDR3 amino acids: CASSQRETGGLYEQYF. As DNA, the CDR3 is TGCGCCAGCAGCCAGAGGGAGACAGGGGGCCTCTACGAGCAGTACTTC.

The V gene is TRBV28, the J gene TRBJ2-5; 7 bases are shared with TRBD1. Germline loops: CDR1 MDHEN, CDR2 SYDVKM. J lost 4 bases, V lost 4 bases, and 0 bases had no gene match. CDR3 size: 12 residues. CDR3 sequence: CASSSGGETQYF. CDR3 coding DNA: TGTGCCAGCAGTTCAGGGGGAGAGACCCAGTACTTC.

The V gene is TRBV7-8, the J gene TRBJ2-5; 11 bases line up with TRBD2. Germline CDR1 reads SGHVS; CDR2 reads FQNEAQ. The J segment lost 9 bases and the V segment lost 2 bases, leaving 17 bases of the junction unmatched. The CDR3 is 18 amino acids. The CDR3 DNA follows: TGTGCCAGCAGCTTACCCCGGAGGTTAGCGGGAGGGCGTTTGGCCCAGTACTTC. It translates to CASSLPRRLAGGRLAQYF.

This clone was detected a few times. This sequence joins TRBV5-5 and TRBJ2-3, with a possible D match to TRBD2 (5 bases). This CDR3 has 14 amino acids. The germline V gene encodes CDR1 SGHKS and CDR2 YYEKEE (reference sequence). Deletions cut 0 bases from V and 0 bases from J, with 5 bases between. The CDR3, as DNA: TGTGCCAGCAGCTTGGGCGGGAGCACAGATACGCAGTATTTT. Its protein product is CASSLGGSTDTQYF.

The rearrangement joins TRBV2 to TRBJ2-7, with D possibly matching TRBD2 (5 bases). Germline V gene sequence: CDR1 SNHLY, CDR2 FYNNEI. The CDR3 extends over 15 amino acids. Trimming pared 5 bases from V and 2 bases from J, leaving 16 bases between. CDR3 amino acids: CASSPRRGTTYEQYF. The CDR3 nucleotides are TGTGCCAGCAGTCCCCGACGGGGAACCACCTACGAGCAGTACTTC.

The chain combines TRBV25-1 with TRBJ2-3; 12 nucleotides align to TRBD1. The CDR3 runs 15 residues. The J segment lost 7 bases and the V segment lost 6 bases, leaving 8 bases of the junction unmatched. Germline V gene lookup returns CDR1 MGHDK and CDR2 SYGVNS. In DNA form, the CDR3 reads TGTGCCAGCAGGCCCCCGGGACAGGGGGCATATACGCAGTATTTT. This gives the protein CASRPPGQGAYTQYF.

V is TRBV10-3 and J is TRBJ1-1; 8 nucleotides match TRBD1. The CDR3 has 13 residues. V lost 6 bases, J lost 3 bases, and 3 bases stayed unmatched. The germline gives CDR1 ENHRY, CDR2 SYGVKD. The CDR3 loop reads CAISSQGDTEAFF. The CDR3 DNA is TGTGCCATCAGCTCACAGGGGGACACTGAAGCTTTCTTT.

The chain links TRBV6-1 to TRBJ2-7, with 7 bases fitting TRBD1. V dropped 4 bases and J dropped 2; count of bases not matched to a gene: 2. CDR3 length equals 13 residues. The germline gives CDR1 MNHNS, CDR2 SASEGT. The CDR3 DNA sequence: TGTGCCAGCAGTGTTGGGACAGCCTACGAGCAGTACTTC. It translates to CASSVGTAYEQYF.

This clone has only one observation. The gene calls are TRBV11-2 and TRBJ2-7, with 10 nucleotides matching TRBD2. The germline V gene has CDR1 SGHAT and CDR2 FQNNGV. V was clipped by 5 bases and J by 3 bases; unmatched bases: 4. The CDR3 is made up of 14 amino acids. The CDR3 nucleotides read TGTGCCAGCAGCACAACTAGCGGGGTCTACGAGCAGTACTTC. This translates into CASSTTSGVYEQYF.

As for this clone: The identical CDR3 is also encoded by other nucleotide sequences in the sample. The chain has TRBV20-1 and TRBJ2-5; D possibly corresponds to TRBD2 (5 bases). Germline V gives CDR1 DFQATT, CDR2 SNEGSKA (reference sequence). There are 11 residues in the CDR3. The V and J ends lost 3 bases and 5 bases respectively, with 7 bases between them. The CDR3 protein is CSASLAETQYF. Here the CDR3 DNA reads TGCAGTGCTAGTTTAGCGGAGACCCAGTACTTC.

The chain couples TRBV27 to TRBJ1-1; perhaps TRBD1 as D (5 bases). Trimming took off 4 bases at V and 4 bases at J, with 10 bases between the two ends. Germline loops: CDR1 MNHEY, CDR2 SMNVEV (reference sequence). The CDR3 totals 13 residues. This CDR3 is CASSWGGSTEAFF. CDR3 DNA sequence: TGTGCCAGCAGTTGGGGGGGAAGCACTGAAGCTTTCTTT.

This clone was picked up a small number of times. The rearrangement joins TRBV30 to TRBJ1-2, with 9 bases lining up with TRBD1. Trimming cost V 3 bases and J 1 base; bases outside gene matches: 0. This CDR3 has 13 residues. The germline CDR1 and CDR2 sequences are GTSNPN and SVGIG (reference sequence). The CDR3 here is CAWRTGGNYGYTF. CDR3 coding DNA: TGTGCCTGGAGGACAGGGGGTAACTATGGCTACACCTTC.

This chain connects TRBV29-1 to TRBJ2-7; a weak D match, TRBD1 (9 bases). V lost 7 bases and J 6 bases, leaving 28 bases between the germline ends. This CDR3 spans 16 amino acids. CDR1 and CDR2 (germline): SQVTM, ANQGSEA. CDR3 loop: CSATRPGTGLAGEQYF. CDR3 bases: TGCAGCGCTACAAGACCGGGGACAGGGCTAGCGGGCGAGCAGTACTTC.

This chain uses TRBV5-1 with TRBJ1-4, with D hard to call. CDR1 is SGHRS, CDR2 YFSETQ, per germline. Between the trimmed V and J ends, which lost 2 bases and 0 bases, there was a span of 5 bases. The CDR3 spans 14 residues. The CDR3 DNA is TGCGCCAGCAGCTTAGAGGCAACTAATGAAAAACTGTTTTTT. Residues: CASSLEATNEKLFF.

The count of this clone is one. This chain joins TRBV6-1 and TRBJ1-1, with 8 bases aligning to TRBD1. With V trimmed by 6 bases and J by 1 base, 4 bases remained unmatched. CDR3 length equals 14 residues. In germline, CDR1 is MNHNS, CDR2 SASEGT. CDR3 in amino acids: CASRRGQGNTEAFF. In DNA form, the CDR3 reads TGTGCCAGCAGACGCGGACAGGGGAACACTGAAGCTTTCTTT.

This clone was observed a handful of times. The chain has TRBV19 and TRBJ2-7; D may be TRBD2 (5 bases). CDR3 length: 14 residues. The V gene lost 4 bases and the J gene lost 1 base, with 11 bases spanning the gap. Germline values: CDR1 LNHDA, CDR2 SQIVND (reference sequence). CDR3 DNA: TGTGCCAGTAGTAAGAGCGGAGTATCCTACGAGCAGTACTTC. Protein sequence: CASSKSGVSYEQYF.

The chain links TRBV13 to TRBJ1-3, with D possibly TRBD1 on 5 matching bases. The CDR3 runs to 14 residues. In germline, CDR1 is PRHDT, CDR2 FYEKMQ (reference sequence). The V and J ends lost 5 bases and 4 bases respectively, with 12 bases between them. CDR3 residues: CASSREGVGNTIYF. In nucleotides, the CDR3 is TGTGCCAGCAGCCGTGAAGGGGTGGGAAACACCATATATTTT.